The next 10 T cell receptor beta chains were all read from a single sample in a study of cytomegalovirus exposure and HLA in healthy donors (dated by TCRdb to about 2017). Library preparation used the immunoSEQ multiplex PCR assay. A mixture of 60 forward primers for TCR Vbeta segments and 13 reverse primers for TCR Jbeta segments was used in the multiplex PCR. TCRdb provides this immuneACCESS table in a form limited to in-frame rearrangements. Some clones are lacking; in checked studies, under half of them reflect an unresolved V gene, and why the rest are absent is not known. This sample's table contains about 120,000 clones. The ten biggest clones cover 1.5% to 2% of the sample. Material for sequencing was PBMCs. These receptors came from a man aged 18 to 30 in good health and CMV-seronegative.

The chain links TRBV5-4 to TRBJ1-1, with D possibly matching TRBD1 (6 bases). The CDR3 totals 13 residues. Looked up from germline, CDR1 is SGHNT and CDR2 is YYREEE (reference sequence). V lost 5 bases, J lost 2 bases, and 10 bases lay in between. CDR3 amino acids: CASRSQGNTEAFF. The CDR3 DNA follows: TGTGCCAGCAGATCACAGGGAAACACTGAAGCTTTCTTT.

The CDR3 is CASSSRDTGGETQYF. The CDR3 DNA sequence: TGTGCCAGCAGCTCCCGGGACACGGGGGGGGAGACCCAGTACTTC. The chain has TRBV7-8 and TRBJ2-5; 8 positions agree with TRBD2. The V and J ends lost 4 bases and 5 bases, in that order; junction bases with no gene match: 9. The length of the CDR3 is 15 residues. Germline-derived CDR1 and CDR2 are SGHVS and FQNEAQ.

This chain connects TRBV7-5 to TRBJ2-2; the DNA was not compared with TRBD2, the D call given in the table. TRBV7-5 is a known pseudogene. This CDR3 spans 14 amino acids. The CDR3 bases are TGTGTCAGATTGGGAGGGGCGAACACCGGGGAGCTGTTTTTT. It codes for CVRLGGANTGELFF.

The V call is TRBV7-9, the J call TRBJ1-6; 8 bases are shared with TRBD1. The germline V gene encodes CDR1 SEHNR and CDR2 FQNEAQ (reference sequence). The CDR3 contains 14 residues. V was pared by 3 bases and J by 9 bases, with 4 bases of the junction left unmatched. CDR3: CASSFDRGGSPLHF. CDR3 nucleotides: TGTGCCAGCAGCTTCGACAGGGGAGGTTCACCCCTCCACTTT. Variable domain in full (rest from reference TRBV7-9 and TRBJ1-6): DTGVSQNPRHKITKRGQNVTFRCDPISEHNRLYWYRQTLGQGPEFLTYFQNEAQLEKSRLLSDRFSAERPKGSFSTLEIQRTEQGDSAMYLCASSFDRGGSPLHFGNGTRLTVT.

The rearrangement uses TRBV7-2 and TRBJ2-3, with TRBD2 matching 8 bases. The CDR3 spans 17 residues. V shed 2 bases, J shed 3 bases, and the junction held 10 bases outside the gene matches. Looked up from germline, CDR1 is SGHTA and CDR2 is FQGNSA. CDR3 region: CASSLRGRPTGTDTQYF. The CDR3 bases are TGTGCCAGCAGCTTACGCGGGAGGCCAACAGGGACAGATACGCAGTATTTT. The full variable domain, in which reference TRBV7-2 and TRBJ2-3 provide the parts outside the CDR3, is GAGVSQSPSNKVTEKGKDVELRCDPISGHTALYWYRQSLGQGLEFLIYFQGNSAPDKSGLPSDRFSAERTGGSVSTLTIQRTQQEDSAVYLCASSLRGRPTGTDTQYFGPGTRLTVL.

The gene calls are TRBV7-8 and TRBJ1-1; 9 positions agree with TRBD1. V shed 9 bases and J 2 bases; nucleotides not matched to a gene: 7. Germline-derived CDR1 and CDR2 are SGHVS and FQNEAQ. CDR3 length: 14 amino acids. CDR3 loop: CASGTGLGNTEAFF. The CDR3 nucleotides are TGTGCCAGTGGGACAGGGCTTGGTAACACTGAAGCTTTCTTT.

The chain joins TRBV19 to TRBJ1-5, with a weak D call TRBD1 (5 bases). Germline V lookup: CDR1 LNHDA, CDR2 SQIVND (reference sequence). This CDR3 spans 14 amino acids. The V and J ends lost 5 bases and 7 bases respectively, with 15 bases between them. CDR3 amino acids: CASSASGVRQPQHF. The CDR3 nucleotides read TGTGCCAGTAGTGCCTCGGGGGTAAGACAGCCCCAGCATTTT.

The chain combines TRBV19 with TRBJ2-7; D is perhaps TRBD2 (5 bases). The V end was cut by 10 bases, the J end by 6 bases, with 16 bases between. Germline V CDR1 and CDR2: LNHDA, SQIVND (reference sequence). This CDR3 is built from 12 residues. CDR3 in DNA: TGTGCCACCCAAGACGGGGAGCGCGAGCAGTACTTC. It yields the protein CATQDGEREQYF.

This sequence joins TRBV6-4 and TRBJ1-5; maybe TRBD1 (5 bases). This CDR3 is 14 amino acids long. Germline CDR1 and CDR2: MRHNA and SNTAGT. With 1 base removed from V and 6 bases from J, the gap between germline ends came to 10 bases. The CDR3 protein is CASSDYGGGQPQHF. The CDR3 DNA reads as TGTGCCAGCAGTGACTATGGGGGAGGTCAGCCCCAGCATTTT.

J is TRBJ2-3 and V is TRBV7-2; no reliable D call. Trimming cost V 5 bases and J 9 bases, with 12 bases left between them. The CDR3 contains 12 residues. Germline CDR1 is SGHTA and CDR2 is FQGNSA. The CDR3: CASSTIARTQYF. CDR3 nucleotide sequence: TGTGCCAGCAGCACTATAGCCCGCACGCAGTATTTT. Supplemented by reference TRBV7-2 and TRBJ2-3, the full variable domain reads GAGVSQSPSNKVTEKGKDVELRCDPISGHTALYWYRQSLGQGLEFLIYFQGNSAPDKSGLPSDRFSAERTGGSVSTLTIQRTQQEDSAVYLCASSTIARTQYFGPGTRLTVL.